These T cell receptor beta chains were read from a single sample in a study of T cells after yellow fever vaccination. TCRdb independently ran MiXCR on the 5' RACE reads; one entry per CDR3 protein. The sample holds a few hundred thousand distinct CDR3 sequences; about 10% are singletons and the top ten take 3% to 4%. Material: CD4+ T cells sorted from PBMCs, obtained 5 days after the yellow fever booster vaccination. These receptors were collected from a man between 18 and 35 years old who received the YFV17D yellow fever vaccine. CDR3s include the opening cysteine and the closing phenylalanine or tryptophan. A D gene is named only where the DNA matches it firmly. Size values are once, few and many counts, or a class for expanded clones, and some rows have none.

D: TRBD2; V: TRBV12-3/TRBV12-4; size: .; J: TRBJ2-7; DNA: TGTGCCAGCACCCCGATGGGAGGGGTCGGCGAGCAGTACTTC; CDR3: CASTPMGGVGEQYF
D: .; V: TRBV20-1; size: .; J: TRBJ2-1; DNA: TGCAGTGCCGGCAGGGGACACTCTTCTTACAATGAGCAGTTCTTC; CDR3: CSAGRGHSSYNEQFF
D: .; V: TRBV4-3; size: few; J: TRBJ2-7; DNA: TGCGCCAGCAGCCAAGCCGTTAAATACGAGCAGTACTTC; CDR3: CASSQAVKYEQYF
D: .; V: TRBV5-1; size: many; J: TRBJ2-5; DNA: TGCGCCAGCAGCTTGGATCCCCAAGAGACCCAGTACTTC; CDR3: CASSLDPQETQYF
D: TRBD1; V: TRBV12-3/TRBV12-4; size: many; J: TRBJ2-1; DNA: TGTGCCAGCAGTTTACGGACAGGGCAACGGGAGCAGTTCTTC; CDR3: CASSLRTGQREQFF
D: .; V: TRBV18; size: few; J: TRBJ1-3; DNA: TGTGCCAGCGGACTTCCCTCTGGAAACACCATATATTTT; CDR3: CASGLPSGNTIYF
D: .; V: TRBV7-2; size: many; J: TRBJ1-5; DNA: TGTGCCAGCAGCTTTGAGCAGGGCTATCAGCCCCAGCATTTT; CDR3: CASSFEQGYQPQHF
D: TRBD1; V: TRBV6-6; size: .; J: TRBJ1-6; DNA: TGTGCCAGCAGTTCAAGTGACAGGGGAGATAATTCACCCCTCCACTTT; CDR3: CASSSSDRGDNSPLHF
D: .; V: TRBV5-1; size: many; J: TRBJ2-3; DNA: TGCGCCAGCAGCTTGGCGGACTCCGGCACAGATACGCAGTATTTT; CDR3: CASSLADSGTDTQYF
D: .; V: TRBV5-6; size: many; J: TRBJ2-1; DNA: TGTGCCAGCAGCTTGGATTTAGGGACGAACTCCTACAATGAGCAGTTCTTC; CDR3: CASSLDLGTNSYNEQFF
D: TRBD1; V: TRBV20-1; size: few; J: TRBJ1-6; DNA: TGCAGTGCTAACCGGGACAGCAATTCACCCCTCCACTTT; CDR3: CSANRDSNSPLHF
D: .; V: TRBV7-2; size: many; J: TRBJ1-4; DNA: TGTGCCAGCAGCTTAGGACAGAACGAAAAACTGTTTTTT; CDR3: CASSLGQNEKLFF
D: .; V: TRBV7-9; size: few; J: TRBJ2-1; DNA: TGTGCCAGCAGCTTAGTCAGGGCAGGCTTTGAGCAGTTCTTC; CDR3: CASSLVRAGFEQFF
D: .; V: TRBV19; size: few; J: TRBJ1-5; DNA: TGTGCCAGTAGTGTCGCATTAGGGGGTCAGCCCCAGCATTTT; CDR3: CASSVALGGQPQHF
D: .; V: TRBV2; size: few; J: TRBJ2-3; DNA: TGTGCCAGCAGTGTAACCGCAGATACGCAGTATTTT; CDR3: CASSVTADTQYF
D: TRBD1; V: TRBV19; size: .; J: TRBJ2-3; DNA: TGTGCCAGTAGTTGGGCAGGGGGCAGAGATACGCAGTATTTT; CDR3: CASSWAGGRDTQYF
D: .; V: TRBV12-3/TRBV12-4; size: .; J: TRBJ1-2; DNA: TGTGCCAGCAGTTCACAGGGTGGCTACACCTTC; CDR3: CASSSQGGYTF